The T cell receptor (beta chain) described here comes from a study of T cell responses to AZD1222 COVID-19 vaccine (dated by TCRdb to 2020 to 2022). In terms of the full investigation: AZD1222 recipients whose second dose came at about 4 weeks and those whose second dose came at about 12 weeks were combined into one group, since spike-specific TCR depth and breadth did not differ between the two schedules. A total of 233 trial participants underwent TCR sequencing, of whom about 200 had received two doses of AZD1222 and roughly 26 had received two doses of the MenACWY control vaccine. Trial participants were enrolled by age into subgroups of 18-55, 56-69 and 70-plus years, and 148, 28 and 57 TCR-sequenced participants, respectively, were included in these subgroups. Study-wide conclusions, independent of this receptor: Because no day 14 peak-response samples were available, repertoires were characterized only after the peak T cell response. Vaccine-associated CD4 TCRs spanned the whole spike protein, with dominant responses in regions 160-218 and 743-854. Participants were mostly white British, with more females than males. The authors suggested clonal diversity may have been underestimated. Reportedly, close to half of the unique spike-specific TCRs recognized epitopes lying outside the regions that are mutated in the B.1.351 and B.1.1.7 variants. Conclusions about previously exposed vaccinees are limited because only a handful of AZD1222 recipients were SARS-CoV-2 seropositive at baseline. After two AZD1222 doses, spike-specific TCR breadth and depth were significantly higher than at day 0 and than in MenACWY recipients. In the small 56-69-year group, the increase in depth fell short of significance, most likely because of low power.

Note on this clone: Its antigen is still unknown. The record has no base qualities; no much larger clone is one base away.

The CDR3 regions of human TCRbeta chains were analyzed by immunosequencing. The original pipeline was this. Repertoire TCRs were checked for matches against a reference library of SARS-CoV-2-specific TCRs that had been generated using the MIRA antigen-specificity platform. Breadth was defined as the fraction of unique TCRs that were SARS-CoV-2-associated. Depth was defined as the fraction of total T cells that were SARS-CoV-2-associated. Each spike-specific TCR was assigned to its reactive spike region and to a CD4 or CD8 class using the MIRA data. Log10-transformed breadth and depth values were compared by one-way ANOVA with Sidak's multiple comparisons tests. TCRdb took this table from immuneACCESS and kept in-frame rearrangements with V and J called. Such tables lack part of the clones; where checked against another copy, unresolved V genes explain under half of the gap, and the rest is unexplained. The DNA gave D and trimming, while V, J and clone size come from that table. In all, the sample holds 120,000 or so clones, and 92% of those were seen once. Jointly, the top ten make up approximately 1.1% of the sample.

Including cysteine and phenylalanine, the CDR3 has 18 amino acids. The retained sequence is limited to the CDR3, 54 bases, with the frame set at the first base. Via the germline V gene, CDR1 is SNHLY and CDR2 FYNNEI. Trimming removed 4 bases from V and 0 bases from J, leaving 16 bases between the germline ends. Per the publication, the time point label means: baseline before first vaccination. Vaccinee samples came from UK trials COV001 and COV002, including a single-blind randomized controlled phase 2/3 trial of AZD1222 (ChAdOx1 nCoV-19) in healthy adults. For TCRbeta chain sequencing, PBMC samples were collected from trial participants at day 0 and at day 28 after the second dose.

The receptor was isolated from an adult in good health. Here the chain combines TRBV2 and TRBJ2-6; possibly the D gene is TRBD1, per 5 matching bases. The source was peripheral blood, collected on day 0 of AZD1222 vaccination. The CDR3 corresponds to CASSGRQQSFSGANVLTF. The DNA reads as follows: TGTGCCAGCAGTGGGCGACAGCAGTCATTCTCTGGGGCCAACGTCCTGACTTTC.